The source of this TCR beta chain is a study of cytomegalovirus exposure and HLA in healthy donors (dated by TCRdb to the late 2010s). With respect to the entire study: An earlier analysis of roughly 500 of the donors reported approximately 260 Gb of sequence data and 95 million to 120 million unique TCR beta sequences obtained from about 180 million T cells. An early release that covered roughly 600 HLA-typed donors contained approximately 300 gigabases of sequencing data and around 85 million unique TCR sequences. Among the approximately 400 genotyped donors, 81% belonged to the genetic ancestry cluster associated with self-reported Caucasian donors. The aim of the study was to test whether cataloging public T cell receptors could identify signatures of past pathogen exposure. The study profiled the T cell repertoires of around 700 subjects by immunosequencing and related them to cytomegalovirus serostatus. In addition to the first cohort of about 650 subjects, a separate validation cohort of some 120 different subjects was used. High-throughput TCR immunosequencing, statistical association of individual TCRs with disease status, and machine learning were combined to predict cytomegalovirus infection status. To study patterns of TCR occurrence, a later analysis re-analyzed previously published TCR beta repertoires from under 750 donors and added high-resolution HLA genotyping. In the later analysis, no new phenotypic data were used to find candidate immune exposures; instead, reliance was placed on TCR beta sequences and their occurrence across donors. To decide whether each TCR beta V gene segment behaved as functional or pseudogenic, an earlier analysis of fewer than 750 of the donors relied on high-throughput TCR beta sequencing. Donor age, sex, ethnicity and CMV serostatus were compiled together with the repertoire data. In a later genetic analysis, genome-wide SNP genotypes for about three fifths of the 666 donors were used, and that subset was treated as a discovery cohort. All discovery cohort repertoires had been generated using a single sequencing platform. Both class I and class II loci were covered by HLA typing, at four-digit resolution. The number of typed donors differed by locus: about 620-630 for A, B, C, DRB1 and DQB1; some 500 for DQA1; 600 to 610 for DPA1; and some 470 for DPB1. Four or five DR-DQ haplotypes were treated as single units for association and clustering because of strong linkage in the cohort. Across under 500 genotyped donors of the cohort, an average of approximately 240,000 unique TCR beta nucleotide sequences per donor were sequenced, and roughly a sixth of those sequences were non-productive. Study-level results and caveats: Correlated functional status among segregating V segments might be attributable to linkage disequilibrium, but an unknown experimental factor could not be ruled out. A later genetic analysis associated a missense DCLRE1C variant with V-gene and J-gene trimming of TCR beta chains, and an independent cohort replicated the association. In a later genetic analysis, fewer N-insertions in productive TCRs were reported among donors in an Asian-associated ancestry cluster than the roughly 670-donor mean. Compared with equally common non-associated chains, HLA-associated TCR beta chains in a later analysis were more clonally expanded and had lower generation probabilities. According to a later analysis, TCR association rates differed among HLA loci, with DRB1 alleles showing the most associated TCRs and HLA-C alleles showing the fewest. The cohort was sequenced for TCR beta chains only, and without alpha or paired-chain data the features that could be detected were limited. Because counts were too low, some 17 rarely observed V segments, including chromosome 9 orphons, were excluded from the earlier analysis of about 500 of the donors. Most TCR sequences were observed very rarely across donors, whereas some public TCRs were present in many individuals. Three of the identified cytomegalovirus-associated TCR beta chains were confirmed in vitro to be specific for cytomegalovirus antigens. The authors suggested that the approach could potentially be generalized to other disease states and immunological phenotypes. For the cohort, immune exposure information was limited to CMV serostatus. Some IMGT-functional V segments, including TRBV6-2 and TRBV6-3, could not be distinguished by the 87-base-pair reads and were therefore excluded. A further reported finding was that TCR beta sequences accurately predicted the HLA-A and HLA-B alleles for most subjects in the first cohort. Most CMV-associated TCR beta chains appeared to be HLA-restricted in a later analysis, and the HLA associations seemed to be driven largely by CMV exposure. Cytomegalovirus status was reported to be diagnosed by the classifier with high specificity and sensitivity in both the original and validation cohorts. A total of 150 to 200 TCR beta chains were listed by the study as associated with cytomegalovirus. HLA typing was unavailable for some donors at each locus, so association tests used only the typed subset. An earlier analysis of several hundred of the donors showed that most TCR beta V segments appeared in productive rearrangements either about 90% or about 30% of the time, which broadly matched IMGT annotations. Roughly uniform sequencing depth across donors was assumed in presence/absence analyses, although this assumption may not hold. In a later analysis, several top co-occurrence clusters were reported to appear linked to parvovirus B19, influenza, CMV and Epstein-Barr virus. Assigning TCR associations to individual alleles was difficult when HLA alleles, especially DR and DQ, strongly co-occurred. A cluster of highly shared sequence variants was judged likely to represent a technical artifact of the sequencing pipeline. At a false discovery rate of 0.05, a later analysis linked roughly 17,000 TCR beta sequences to specific HLA alleles.

Concerning this clone itself: Its recognized antigen is unknown. Base-call qualities are not available, and no considerably larger clone is one nucleotide away.

The library was produced with the immunoSEQ multiplex PCR assay. A mixture of 60 forward primers for TCR Vbeta segments and 13 reverse primers for TCR Jbeta segments was used in the multiplex PCR. A multiplex PCR assay on genomic DNA amplified the CDR3 region of rearranged TCR beta genes. Amplified TCR beta libraries were sequenced as 87-base-pair reads on the Illumina HiSeq System. As for how the authors treated the data: In a later analysis, 77 million or so unique TCR beta chains were counted across the 690 or so repertoires, and some 10 million of these chains were shared by at least two donors. A nearest-neighbor algorithm error-corrected the raw reads and collapsed the reads into unique sequences, merging closely related sequences to remove PCR and sequencing errors. V, D and J gene segments were assigned by aligning CDR3 sequences to IMGT reference sequences. For a sequence to be retained, at least a six-nucleotide match to both a V gene segment and a J gene segment was required. A rearrangement counted as productive if the CDR3 had no stop codons and remained in frame with V and J, and every other rearrangement counted as non-productive. Following IMGT convention, CDR3 was defined as the stretch from the second conserved V-encoded cysteine up to the conserved J-encoded phenylalanine. The earlier analysis of about 500 of the donors excluded sequences that lacked an unambiguous match to a single V gene segment. An earlier analysis of a few hundred of the donors classified V segments as functional when productive rearrangements were above 56.7% and as segregating when the standard deviation between donors was above 5%. To diagnose cytomegalovirus status from the catalog of TCR beta chain sequences, a statistical classification framework was built. In a later analysis, TCR nucleotide sequences were compared against IMGT/GENE-DB human TR gene sequences so that V and J genes could be assigned. The TCRdist pipeline was used in a later analysis to assign CDR3 sequences and most-parsimonious VDJ recombination scenarios. A later analysis defined each TCR beta chain by its CDR3 amino acid sequence plus V-gene family, and excluded reads lacking a unique V-gene family. In a later analysis, around 650 highly shared, low-generation-probability nucleotide sequences were removed to address suspected cross-contamination and a sequencing artifact. A later analysis calculated a clonal expansion index for each public chain from normalized within-repertoire ranks of inferred template counts. In a later analysis, generation probabilities were computed with a VDJ recombination model fitted to out-of-frame rearrangements, and the resulting probabilities were checked against IGoR. A later analysis scored TCR-TCR, TCR-HLA and TCR-CMV co-occurrence with hypergeometric tests, applying a repertoire-size bias correction to TCR pairs. In a later analysis, false discovery rates were estimated by permuting HLA or CMV assignments 20 times. In a later analysis, co-occurring TCRs were grouped using DBSCAN, with TCRdist sequence similarity added in when clustering inside HLA-allele-positive subsets. For co-occurrence clustering, repertoires with fewer than 30,000 or more than 120,000 public chains were excluded, along with about five repertoires with anomalous nucleotide sharing. TCRdb provides this immuneACCESS table in a form limited to in-frame rearrangements. Some clones are lacking; in checked studies, under half of them reflect an unresolved V gene, and why the rest are absent is not known. V and J calls and clone size are as listed in that table; D and trimming were resolved from the DNA. The sample yields about 96,000 clones; roughly 79% were counted once. About 14% of the sample is in the top ten clones.

The CDR3 runs 13 amino acids, cysteine and phenylalanine included. This entry keeps only the CDR3 DNA: 39 bases, framed from base 1. The junction carries 22 bases between V and J, which are trimmed by 7 bases and 10 bases respectively. CDR1 and CDR2 are drawn from the germline V gene: SQVTM, ANQGSEA. The cohort consisted of 600 or so healthy bone marrow donors. At the time of sampling, every cohort member was nominally healthy, though immune exposures that went unrecorded were likely present. The donor tested CMV seropositive and was one of the 289 seropositive cohort members. A peripheral blood sample was provided by each donor, and peripheral blood mononuclear cells were used for TCR beta sequencing. Genomic DNA extraction from the blood cell samples was performed with the Qiagen DNeasy Blood Extraction Kit.

Recombination connected TRBV29-1 to TRBJ1-1; TRBD1 might be the D gene, on 6 matching bases. Material for sequencing was PBMCs. The TCR originated in a woman between 65 and 79 years old in good health and CMV-seropositive. The CDR3 corresponds to CSAPRGGGGGAFF. The sequenced DNA is TGCAGCGCCCCTCGGGGAGGGGGAGGGGGAGCTTTCTTT.